This T cell receptor (beta chain) was captured in a study of shared clonotypes between healthy human individuals. Unmatched junction bases numbered 7, after V lost 11 bases and J lost 6 bases. The germline CDR1 and CDR2 sequences are MNHNS and SASEGT. CDR3 length: 14 amino acids. Method: immunoSEQ multiplex PCR; TCRdb's copy keeps in-frame clones and lacks some. The table has a few hundred thousand clones, around 81% seen once. V usage is TRBV6-1 and J usage is TRBJ2-3; TRBD2 agrees at 14 bases. The origin of this receptor is a woman between 40 and 55 years old in good health. Some clones in this sample may be carry-over from other donors' samples. The sequencing sample was made of PBMCs. DNA for the CDR3: TGTGCCGGGGGACTAGCGGGAGCGGGCGATACGCAGTATTTT. Encoded protein: CAGGLAGAGDTQYF.